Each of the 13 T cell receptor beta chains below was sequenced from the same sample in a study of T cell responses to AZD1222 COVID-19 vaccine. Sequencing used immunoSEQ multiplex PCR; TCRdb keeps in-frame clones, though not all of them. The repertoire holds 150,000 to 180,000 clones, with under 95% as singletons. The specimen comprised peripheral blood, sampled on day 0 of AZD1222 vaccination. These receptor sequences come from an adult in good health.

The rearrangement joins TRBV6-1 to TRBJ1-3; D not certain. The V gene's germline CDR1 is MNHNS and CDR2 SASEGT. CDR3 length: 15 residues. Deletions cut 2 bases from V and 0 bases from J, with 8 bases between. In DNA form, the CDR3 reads TGTGCCAGCAGTGAACAACAAGCCTCTGGAAACACCATATATTTT. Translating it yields CASSEQQASGNTIYF.

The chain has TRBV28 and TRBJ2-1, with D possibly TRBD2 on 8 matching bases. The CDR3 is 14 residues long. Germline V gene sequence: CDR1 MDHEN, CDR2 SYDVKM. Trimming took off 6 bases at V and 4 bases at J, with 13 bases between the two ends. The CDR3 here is CASRSGGQYNEQFF. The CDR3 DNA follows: TGTGCCAGCAGAAGCGGGGGACAGTACAATGAGCAGTTCTTC.

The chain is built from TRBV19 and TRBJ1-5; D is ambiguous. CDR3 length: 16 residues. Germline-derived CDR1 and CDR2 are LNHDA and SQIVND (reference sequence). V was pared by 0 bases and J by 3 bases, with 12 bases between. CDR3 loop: CASSIDPADLNQPQHF. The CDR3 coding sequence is TGTGCCAGTAGTATAGATCCGGCCGACCTCAATCAGCCCCAGCATTTT. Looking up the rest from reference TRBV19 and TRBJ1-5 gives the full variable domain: DGGITQSPKYLFRKEGQNVTLSCEQNLNHDAMYWYRQDPGQGLRLIYYSQIVNDFQKGDIAEGYSVSREKKESFPLTVTSAQKNPTAFYLCASSIDPADLNQPQHFGDGTRLSIL.

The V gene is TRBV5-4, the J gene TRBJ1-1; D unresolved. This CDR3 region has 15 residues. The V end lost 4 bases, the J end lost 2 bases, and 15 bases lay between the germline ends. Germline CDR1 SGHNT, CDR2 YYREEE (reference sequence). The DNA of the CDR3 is TGTGCCAGCAGCCCCGATGGGAGTTTTAACACTGAAGCTTTCTTT. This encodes CASSPDGSFNTEAFF.

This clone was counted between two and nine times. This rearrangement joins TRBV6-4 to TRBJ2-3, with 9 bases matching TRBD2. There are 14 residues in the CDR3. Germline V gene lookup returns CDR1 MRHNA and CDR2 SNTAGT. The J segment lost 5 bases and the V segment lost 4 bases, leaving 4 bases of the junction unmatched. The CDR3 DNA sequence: TGTGCCAGCAGTGTAGCGGGAGTTAAAGATACGCAGTATTTT. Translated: CASSVAGVKDTQYF.

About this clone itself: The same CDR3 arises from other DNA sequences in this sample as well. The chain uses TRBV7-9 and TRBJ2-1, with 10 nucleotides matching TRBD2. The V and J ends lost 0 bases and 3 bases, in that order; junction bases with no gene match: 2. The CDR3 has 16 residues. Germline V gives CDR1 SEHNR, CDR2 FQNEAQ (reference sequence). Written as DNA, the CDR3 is TGTGCCAGCAGCTTAGCCCTAGCGGGAGTCTACAATGAGCAGTTCTTC. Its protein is CASSLALAGVYNEQFF.

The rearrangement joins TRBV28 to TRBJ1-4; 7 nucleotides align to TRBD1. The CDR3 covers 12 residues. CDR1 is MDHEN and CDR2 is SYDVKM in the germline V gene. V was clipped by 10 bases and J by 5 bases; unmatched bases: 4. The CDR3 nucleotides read TGTGCCACCACACAGGGGAATGAAAAACTGTTTTTT. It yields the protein CATTQGNEKLFF.

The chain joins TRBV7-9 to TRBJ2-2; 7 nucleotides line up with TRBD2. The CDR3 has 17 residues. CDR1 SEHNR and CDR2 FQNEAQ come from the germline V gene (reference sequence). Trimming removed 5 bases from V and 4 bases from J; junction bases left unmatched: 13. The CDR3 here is CASSLLTSTRLTGELFF. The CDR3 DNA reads TGTGCCAGCAGCCTACTGACTAGCACGAGGCTCACCGGGGAGCTGTTTTTT.

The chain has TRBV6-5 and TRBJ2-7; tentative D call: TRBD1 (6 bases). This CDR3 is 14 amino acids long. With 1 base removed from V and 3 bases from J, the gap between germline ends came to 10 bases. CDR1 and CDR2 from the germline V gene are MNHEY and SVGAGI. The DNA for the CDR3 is TGTGCCAGCAGTTACTTTCCAGGGGACTACGAGCAGTACTTC. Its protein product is CASSYFPGDYEQYF.

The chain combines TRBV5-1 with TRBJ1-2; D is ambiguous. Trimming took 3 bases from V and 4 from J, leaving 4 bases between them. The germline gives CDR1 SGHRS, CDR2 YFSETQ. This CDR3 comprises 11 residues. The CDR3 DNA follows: TGCGCCAGCAGCTCGAGCTATGGCTACACCTTC. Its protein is CASSSSYGYTF.

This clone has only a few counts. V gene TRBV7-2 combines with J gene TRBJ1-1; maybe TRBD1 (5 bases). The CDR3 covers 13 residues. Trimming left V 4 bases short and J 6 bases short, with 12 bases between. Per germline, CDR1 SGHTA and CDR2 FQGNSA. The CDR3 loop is CASSSVGVAEAFF. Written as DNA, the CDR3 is TGTGCCAGCAGCTCCGTGGGGGTCGCTGAAGCTTTCTTT.

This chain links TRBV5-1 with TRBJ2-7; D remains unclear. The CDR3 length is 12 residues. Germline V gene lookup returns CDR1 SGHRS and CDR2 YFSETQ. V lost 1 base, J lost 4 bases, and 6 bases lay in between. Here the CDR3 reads CASSLSAYEQYF. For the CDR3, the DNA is TGCGCCAGCAGCTTGAGTGCATACGAGCAGTACTTC.

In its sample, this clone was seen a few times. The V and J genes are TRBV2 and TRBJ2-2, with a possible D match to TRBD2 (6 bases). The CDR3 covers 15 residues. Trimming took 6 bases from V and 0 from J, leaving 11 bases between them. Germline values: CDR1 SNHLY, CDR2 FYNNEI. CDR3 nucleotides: TGTGCCAGCAGGGAGGGTGTTGCGAACACCGGGGAGCTGTTTTTT. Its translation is CASREGVANTGELFF.